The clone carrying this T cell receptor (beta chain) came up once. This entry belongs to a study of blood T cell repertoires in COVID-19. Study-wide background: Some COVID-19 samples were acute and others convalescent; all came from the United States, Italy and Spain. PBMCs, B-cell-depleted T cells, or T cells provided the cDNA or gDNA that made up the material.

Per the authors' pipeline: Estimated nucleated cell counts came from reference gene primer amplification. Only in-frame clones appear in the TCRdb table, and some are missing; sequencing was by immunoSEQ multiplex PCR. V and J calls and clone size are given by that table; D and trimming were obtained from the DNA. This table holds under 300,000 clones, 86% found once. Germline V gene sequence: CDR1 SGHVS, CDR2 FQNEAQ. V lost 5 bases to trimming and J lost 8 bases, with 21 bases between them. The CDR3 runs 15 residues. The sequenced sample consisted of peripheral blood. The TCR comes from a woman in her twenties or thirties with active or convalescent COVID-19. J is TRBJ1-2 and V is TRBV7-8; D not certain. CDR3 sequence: CASSLDLGKERGYTF. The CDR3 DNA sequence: TGTGCCAGCAGCCTGGACCTCGGGAAGGAAAGAGGCTACACCTTC.